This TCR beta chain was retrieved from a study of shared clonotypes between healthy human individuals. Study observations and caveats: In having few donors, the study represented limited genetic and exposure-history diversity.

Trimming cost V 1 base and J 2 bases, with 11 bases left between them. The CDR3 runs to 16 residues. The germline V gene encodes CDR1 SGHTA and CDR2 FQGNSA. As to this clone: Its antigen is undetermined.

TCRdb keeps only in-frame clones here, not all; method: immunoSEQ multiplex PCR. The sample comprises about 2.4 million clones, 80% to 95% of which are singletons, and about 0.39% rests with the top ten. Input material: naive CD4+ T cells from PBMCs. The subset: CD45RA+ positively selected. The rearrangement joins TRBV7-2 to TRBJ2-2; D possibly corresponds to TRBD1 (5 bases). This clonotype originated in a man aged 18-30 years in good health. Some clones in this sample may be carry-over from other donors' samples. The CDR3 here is CASSLGVGENTGELFF. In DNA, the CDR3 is TGTGCCAGCAGCTTAGGTGTAGGGGAAAACACCGGGGAGCTGTTTTTT.